These 26 T cell receptor beta chains originate from one sample sequenced in a study of T cells in localized non-small cell lung cancer. TCRdb's copy holds only in-frame clones and misses some; the assay was immunoSEQ multiplex PCR. The data hold under 40,000 clones, with 93% observed a single time. The material sequenced was peripheral blood, taken before any cancer treatment. Receptors were obtained from an older female donor with stage I lung adenocarcinoma.

J is TRBJ1-2 and V is TRBV19, with TRBD1 as a possible D gene (6 bases). Germline V lookup: CDR1 LNHDA, CDR2 SQIVND (reference sequence). Trimming removed 7 bases from V and 4 bases from J, with 31 bases in between. The CDR3 extends over 19 amino acids. The CDR3 nucleotides read TGTGCCAGTACTAAATCGCGAGGGGGAAATAGTTTACTAAGCTATGGCTACACCTTC. Its translation: CASTKSRGGNSLLSYGYTF.

V and J are TRBV10-3 and TRBJ2-2; D gene uncertain. The CDR3 totals 14 residues. CDR1 and CDR2 (germline): ENHRY, SYGVKD. V gave up 2 bases and J gave up 1 base, with 5 bases separating them. This CDR3 reads CAISERLNTGELFF. The CDR3 bases are TGTGCCATCAGTGAGCGACTGAACACCGGGGAGCTGTTTTTT.

This chain links TRBV27 with TRBJ1-4; perhaps TRBD1 as D (6 bases). Trimming took 3 bases from V and 0 from J, leaving 11 bases between them. Germline loops: CDR1 MNHEY, CDR2 SMNVEV (reference sequence). The CDR3 runs to 16 residues. The CDR3 reads CASSLQQGATNEKLFF. CDR3 nucleotide sequence: TGTGCCAGCAGTTTGCAACAGGGTGCAACTAATGAAAAACTGTTTTTT.

The V and J genes are TRBV7-2 and TRBJ2-2, with D perhaps matching TRBD2 (6 bases). Germline V gene data show CDR1 as SGHTA and CDR2 as FQGNSA. The CDR3 is 15 amino acids. V dropped 1 base and J dropped 8 bases, with 14 bases sitting between them. The DNA of the CDR3 is TGTGCCAGCAGCTTAGGGCCTAGCGACCAAGGGGAGCTGTTTTTT. It codes for CASSLGPSDQGELFF.

This rearrangement joins TRBV5-6 to TRBJ1-5; no clear D. V lost 3 bases and J 4 bases, leaving 17 bases between the germline ends. Germline-derived CDR1 and CDR2 are SGHDT and YYEEEE. CDR3 length equals 16 residues. In nucleotides, the CDR3 is TGTGCCAGCAGCTCCGGTGGCAGAGGGTGGAATCAGCCCCAGCATTTT. Translating gives CASSSGGRGWNQPQHF.

The J gene is TRBJ1-3, the V gene TRBV7-6; the D gene is possibly TRBD1 (6 bases). Looked up from germline, CDR1 is SGHVS and CDR2 is FNYEAQ. The CDR3 sequence is 15 residues long. Trimming shortened V by 1 base and J by 4 bases, and 11 bases separated the two germline ends. The CDR3 is CASSLEAGVGNTIYF. The CDR3 region has the DNA TGTGCCAGCAGCTTAGAAGCAGGGGTGGGAAACACCATATATTTT.

This clone was observed a single time. The rearrangement uses TRBV6-1 and TRBJ2-7; 9 bases fit TRBD1. With V trimmed by 6 bases and J by 7 bases, 13 bases remained unmatched. CDR1 is MNHNS, CDR2 SASEGT, per germline. The CDR3 sequence is 15 residues long. The CDR3 loop reads CASRSGGTGFVEQYV. CDR3 nucleotide sequence: TGTGCCAGCAGAAGTGGTGGGACAGGGTTTGTGGAGCAGTACGTC.

The rearrangement uses TRBV9 and TRBJ2-5, with 9 bases identical to TRBD2. In germline, CDR1 is SGDLS, CDR2 YYNGEE. V was pared by 4 bases and J by 5 bases, with 9 bases of the junction left unmatched. The CDR3 has 15 amino acids. The CDR3, as DNA: TGTGCCAGCAGCCTGGGAGCGGGGGGAGGGGAGACCCAGTACTTC. Its translation is CASSLGAGGGETQYF.

The chain joins TRBV28 to TRBJ1-1; 8 bases are shared with TRBD1. The CDR3 contains 16 residues. Germline values: CDR1 MDHEN, CDR2 SYDVKM. With 5 bases clipped from V and 4 bases from J, the junction kept 12 bases outside the gene matches. The CDR3 is CASSPSRGQGSTEAFF. CDR3 DNA: TGTGCCAGCAGTCCGTCCAGGGGGCAGGGAAGCACTGAAGCTTTCTTT. Full variable domain (remainder filled in from reference TRBV28 and TRBJ1-1): DVKVTQSSRYLVKRTGEKVFLECVQDMDHENMFWYRQDPGLGLRLIYFSYDVKMKEKGDIPEGYSVSREKKERFSLILESASTNQTSMYLCASSPSRGQGSTEAFFGQGTRLTVV.

V usage is TRBV10-3 and J usage is TRBJ1-2; 9 positions match TRBD1. Losses at the gene ends were 0 bases for V and 5 bases for J; bases not matched to a gene: 1. There are 14 residues in the CDR3. CDR1 is ENHRY and CDR2 is SYGVKD in the germline V gene. In DNA form, the CDR3 reads TGTGCCATCAGTGAGTCGGGGACAGGGTATGGCTACACCTTC. Encoded protein: CAISESGTGYGYTF.

V and J are TRBV2 and TRBJ2-7; D is ambiguous. Trimming took off 3 bases at V and 2 bases at J, with 8 bases between the two ends. Per the germline V gene, CDR1 is SNHLY and CDR2 is FYNNEI. The CDR3 runs 13 residues. CDR3 protein: CASSEAVAYEQYF. In nucleotides, the CDR3 is TGTGCCAGCAGTGAGGCGGTAGCCTACGAGCAGTACTTC.

A note on this clone: Different DNA sequences within this sample yield the same CDR3. The chain carries TRBV7-9 and TRBJ1-3; D gene uncertain. Germline CDR1 is SEHNR and CDR2 is FQNEAQ (reference sequence). There are 15 residues in the CDR3. The V end was cut by 0 bases, the J end by 0 bases, with 6 bases between. The CDR3 sequence: CASSLAGTSGNTIYF. The CDR3 bases are TGTGCCAGCAGCTTAGCAGGTACCTCTGGAAACACCATATATTTT.

This chain links TRBV18 with TRBJ1-2; no reliable D call. The CDR3 covers 11 residues. V lost 6 bases, J lost 7 bases, and 9 bases lay in between. The V gene's germline CDR1 is KGHSH and CDR2 LQKENI. In DNA, the CDR3 is TGTGCCAGCTCGCCTGAGGGTGGCTACACCTTC. Protein product: CASSPEGGYTF.

The CDR3 DNA reads as TGCGCCAGCAGTGATTCCGGGGCGCGTAACACTGAAGCTTTCTTT. Protein sequence: CASSDSGARNTEAFF. The chain uses TRBV10-1 and TRBJ1-1, with D possibly being TRBD1 (5 bases). Germline V gives CDR1 WNHNN, CDR2 SYGVQD (reference sequence). Deletions cut 3 bases from V and 2 bases from J, with 13 bases between. The CDR3 extends over 15 amino acids.

The chain is built from TRBV7-2 and TRBJ2-3; possible D gene TRBD2, 7 bases. Per the germline V gene, CDR1 is SGHTA and CDR2 is FQGNSA. Trimming shortened V by 1 base and J by 0 bases, and 11 bases separated the two germline ends. The CDR3 is 16 residues long. CDR3 sequence: CASSLVGGPSTDTQYF. CDR3 nucleotide sequence: TGTGCCAGCAGCTTAGTGGGGGGGCCTAGCACAGATACGCAGTATTTT.

This chain connects TRBV19 to TRBJ1-5, with D unclear. Germline V gives CDR1 LNHDA, CDR2 SQIVND (reference sequence). V was cut by 1 base and J by 7 bases, with 11 bases left in between. The CDR3 is 14 residues long. The DNA for the CDR3 is TGTGCCAGTAGTATAGTTTCGGGGAAACAGCCCCAGCATTTT. Translation gives CASSIVSGKQPQHF.

The chain uses TRBV5-1 and TRBJ1-1; D is unclear. This CDR3 contains 14 residues. The germline V gene has CDR1 SGHRS and CDR2 YFSETQ. Between the trimmed V and J ends, which lost 3 bases and 1 base, there was a span of 10 bases. The CDR3: CASSWMEPNTEAFF. The CDR3 DNA follows: TGCGCCAGCAGCTGGATGGAACCGAACACTGAAGCTTTCTTT.

The chain employs TRBV30 and TRBJ2-7, with TRBD1 identical over 9 bases. The germline gives CDR1 GTSNPN, CDR2 SVGIG (reference sequence). V trimming: 0 bases; J trimming: 7 bases; junction bases outside the gene matches: 4. This CDR3 contains 13 residues. CDR3 sequence (DNA): TGTGCCTGGAGTGTAGGGACAGGGCAAGAGCAGTACTTC. It codes for CAWSVGTGQEQYF.

The rearrangement links TRBV5-6 to TRBJ1-5, with a tentative D call TRBD1 (6 bases). Germline-derived CDR1 and CDR2 are SGHDT and YYEEEE. The CDR3 covers 16 residues. Deletions cut 3 bases from V and 2 bases from J, with 15 bases between. The CDR3: CASSWLRGAGNQPQHF. The CDR3 DNA reads as TGTGCCAGCAGCTGGTTGAGGGGGGCTGGCAATCAGCCCCAGCATTTT.

The chain recombines TRBV15 with TRBJ2-3; 7 bases are shared with TRBD1. Germline values: CDR1 LNHNV, CDR2 YYDKDF (reference sequence). J was trimmed by 1 base and V by 0 bases; bases with no gene match: 4. The CDR3 has 16 amino acids. CDR3 bases: TGTGCCACCAGCAGAGATAAAGGACAGGGCACAGATACGCAGTATTTT. Translated: CATSRDKGQGTDTQYF.

On this clone: The same CDR3 is also encoded by other DNA sequences in this sample. This chain links TRBV7-9 with TRBJ1-6; D gene ambiguous. V lost 1 base and J 4 bases, leaving 2 bases between the germline ends. The germline V gene has CDR1 SEHNR and CDR2 FQNEAQ (reference sequence). The CDR3 runs to 13 residues. The chain's CDR3 is CASSLEYNSPLHF. The DNA for the CDR3 is TGTGCCAGCAGCTTAGAATATAATTCACCCCTCCACTTT.

This chain connects TRBV7-2 to TRBJ1-5; tentatively, D is TRBD1 (6 bases). This CDR3 has 14 residues. Per the germline V gene, CDR1 is SGHTA and CDR2 is FQGNSA. Trimming shortened V by 1 base and J by 7 bases, and 11 bases separated the two germline ends. CDR3 residues: CASSLGGAGQPQHF. The CDR3 DNA sequence: TGTGCCAGCAGCTTAGGGGGGGCAGGCCAGCCCCAGCATTTT.

CDR3 DNA: TGTGCCAGCAGTTTTAGAGGGTCAGGAATTAATGAGCAGTTCTTC. It encodes CASSFRGSGINEQFF. V gene TRBV28 combines with J gene TRBJ2-1; weak D call: TRBD2 (5 bases). V gave up 3 bases and J gave up 7 bases, with 16 bases separating them. CDR3 length equals 15 residues. Germline CDR1 is MDHEN and CDR2 is SYDVKM.

The chain employs TRBV9 and TRBJ2-5, with D possibly matching TRBD2 (5 bases). The germline CDR1 and CDR2 sequences are SGDLS and YYNGEE. With 4 bases removed from V and 0 bases from J, the gap between germline ends came to 10 bases. There are 14 residues in the CDR3. This CDR3 is CASSYNGDQETQYF. The CDR3 region has the DNA TGTGCCAGCAGCTATAACGGGGACCAAGAGACCCAGTACTTC.

The genes are TRBV6-1 and TRBJ2-5, with D possibly being TRBD2 (5 bases). V was pared by 8 bases and J by 4 bases, with 20 bases between. Germline lookup yields CDR1 MNHNS and CDR2 SASEGT. There are 15 residues in the CDR3. CDR3 in amino acids: CASRYEGQRTETQYF. DNA of the CDR3: TGTGCCAGCCGGTACGAGGGCCAGAGGACAGAGACCCAGTACTTC.

This chain links TRBV2 with TRBJ2-2; tentatively, D is TRBD2 (5 bases). The CDR3 runs to 15 residues. Germline CDR1 is SNHLY and CDR2 is FYNNEI. V was clipped by 0 bases and J by 5 bases, with 10 bases between them. In DNA, the CDR3 is TGTGCCAGCAGTGAAGCGCTTCGAGGGACCGGGGAGCTGTTTTTT. It translates to CASSEALRGTGELFF.